Following are 21 T cell receptor beta chains from one sample sequenced in a study of blood T cell repertoires in COVID-19. Only in-frame clones appear in the TCRdb table, and some are missing; sequencing was by immunoSEQ multiplex PCR. The table has hundreds of thousands of clones, about 87% seen once; the top ten hold roughly 10%. Sequenced input: PBMCs or T cells enriched from blood (not recorded which). These receptors came from a woman between 50 and 59 years old who had recovered from COVID-19.

In its sample, this clone was seen once. The chain recombines TRBV6-2 or TRBV6-3 with TRBJ1-1, with TRBD1 matching 9 bases. Germline CDR1 MNHEY, CDR2 SVGEGT. The CDR3 totals 14 residues. The ends lost 5 bases at V and 7 bases at J; junction bases unmatched: 8. The CDR3 region is CASSLPGTGNEAFF. The CDR3 nucleotides are TGTGCCAGCAGTCTCCCCGGGACAGGGAATGAAGCTTTCTTT.

This sequence joins TRBV6-1 and TRBJ1-2; no reliable D call. The CDR3 loop spans 15 amino acids. Trimming removed 0 bases at V and 4 bases at J, with 12 bases between. Per germline, CDR1 MNHNS and CDR2 SASEGT. The CDR3 is CASSEAPGWIYGYTF. The CDR3, as DNA: TGTGCCAGCAGTGAAGCGCCCGGGTGGATCTATGGCTACACCTTC.

The rearrangement joins TRBV7-6 to TRBJ1-1; possibly TRBD1 for D (6 bases). CDR1 is SGHVS and CDR2 is FNYEAQ in the germline V gene. Trimming stripped 8 bases from V and 3 bases from J, with 19 bases between. The CDR3 consists of 15 residues. The CDR3 DNA follows: TGTGCCAGCCGCCCTTGGGAGGGGGATGACACTGAAGCTTTCTTT. Its translation is CASRPWEGDDTEAFF.

This clone was recorded only once. The gene calls are TRBV5-6 and TRBJ1-6; D not resolved. The V end lost 1 base, the J end lost 3 bases, and 11 bases lay between the germline ends. The germline gives CDR1 SGHDT, CDR2 YYEEEE. There are 16 residues in the CDR3. The CDR3 sequence is CASSLYLPNYNSPLHF. Written as DNA, the CDR3 is TGTGCCAGCAGCTTGTATCTCCCTAACTATAATTCACCCCTCCACTTT.

The rearrangement uses TRBV3-1 (or the pseudogene TRBV3-2) and TRBJ2-3; D not certain. CDR1 is LGHDT and CDR2 is YNNKEL in the germline V gene (reference sequence). This CDR3 has 14 residues. V lost 1 base to trimming and J lost 4 bases, with 9 bases between them. CDR3 DNA: TGTGCCAGCAGCCAAGTTAGTAGATCAGATACGCAGTATTTT. It translates to CASSQVSRSDTQYF.

J is TRBJ2-7 and V is TRBV11-2; D perhaps matches TRBD1 (6 bases). Trimming removed 1 base at V and 3 bases at J, with 13 bases between. CDR3 length equals 15 residues. The germline V gene encodes CDR1 SGHAT and CDR2 FQNNGV. CDR3 in amino acids: CASSLVWDIVYEQYF. The CDR3 DNA reads TGTGCCAGCAGCTTAGTGTGGGACATAGTCTACGAGCAGTACTTC.

The chain combines TRBV25-1 with TRBJ1-1; D gene uncertain. The CDR3 extends over 15 amino acids. V lost 1 base and J lost 4, with 13 bases in between. The germline V gene has CDR1 MGHDK and CDR2 SYGVNS. CDR3 sequence (DNA): TGTGCCAGCAGTGAATCCCTCGGCGCGGGCACTGAAGCTTTCTTT. It is translated as CASSESLGAGTEAFF.

The rearrangement links TRBV23-1 to TRBJ1-1, with D hard to call. TRBV23-1 is an ORF for which the function is uncertain. The CDR3 is 15 residues long. Between the trimmed V and J ends, which lost 2 bases and 0 bases, there was a span of 10 bases. DNA for the CDR3: TGCGCCAGCAGTCAAACCGGGAGATTGAACACTGAAGCTTTCTTT. As protein: CASSQTGRLNTEAFF.

The genes are TRBV27 and TRBJ1-5, with D possibly being TRBD1 (6 bases). Germline assignment: CDR1 MNHEY and CDR2 SMNVEV (reference sequence). The germline V and J ends were trimmed by 5 bases and 0 bases, with 11 bases remaining between them. This CDR3 is 15 amino acids long. The CDR3 is CASSTQGVSNQPQHF. The CDR3 region has the DNA TGTGCCAGCAGTACACAGGGAGTTAGCAATCAGCCCCAGCATTTT.

The chain recombines TRBV19 with TRBJ1-6, with D uncertain. From germline, CDR1 is LNHDA and CDR2 SQIVND (reference sequence). This CDR3 region has 15 residues. The V and J ends lost 6 bases and 5 bases respectively, with 14 bases between them. The CDR3 bases are TGTGCCAGTAGACCATCCGGGATTGATAATTCACCCCTCCACTTT. Translated: CASRPSGIDNSPLHF.

The chain links TRBV7-9 to TRBJ1-1; D call uncertain. Germline V gives CDR1 SEHNR, CDR2 FQNEAQ (reference sequence). V lost 5 bases to trimming and J lost 0 bases, with 10 bases between them. The CDR3 contains 14 residues. The CDR3 region has the DNA TGTGCCAGCAGCCCTACCACCGTGAACACTGAAGCTTTCTTT. This sequence encodes CASSPTTVNTEAFF.

The V and J genes are TRBV4-1 and TRBJ1-1, with 8 bases identical to TRBD1. The CDR3 extends over 16 amino acids. The J segment lost 1 base and the V segment lost 7 bases, leaving 11 bases of the junction unmatched. Looked up from germline, CDR1 is MGHRA and CDR2 is YSYEKL. This chain's CDR3 is CASTHNPTGGNTEAFF. For the CDR3, the DNA is TGCGCCAGCACCCACAACCCTACAGGGGGGAACACTGAAGCTTTCTTT.

The CDR3 sequence is CASSLLSPETQYF. In DNA form, the CDR3 reads TGTGCCAGCAGCCTCTTAAGCCCAGAGACCCAGTACTTC. V usage is TRBV13 and J usage is TRBJ2-5, with D unclear. This CDR3 contains 13 residues. The germline V gene encodes CDR1 PRHDT and CDR2 FYEKMQ (reference sequence). V was pared by 5 bases and J by 4 bases, with 11 bases between.

The chain has TRBV18 and TRBJ1-3, with unresolved D. In germline, CDR1 is KGHSH, CDR2 LQKENI. The CDR3 contains 15 residues. V dropped 4 bases and J dropped 1 base, with 11 bases sitting between them. CDR3 nucleotide sequence: TGTGCCAGCTCACAACGAGGAGTTTCTGGAAACACCATATATTTT. It translates to CASSQRGVSGNTIYF.

This chain links TRBV18 with TRBJ2-3; 10 bases agree with TRBD2. Germline-derived CDR1 and CDR2 are KGHSH and LQKENI. The CDR3 sequence is 15 residues long. V lost 3 bases, J lost 6 bases, and 6 bases stayed unmatched. The CDR3 coding sequence is TGTGCCAGCTCACCTCTAGCGGGGGTTAGTGATACGCAGTATTTT. Translating it yields CASSPLAGVSDTQYF.

This sequence joins TRBV28 and TRBJ2-7; 9 nucleotides align to TRBD2. Germline V gene data show CDR1 as MDHEN and CDR2 as SYDVKM. CDR3 length equals 15 residues. The junction had 4 bases not matched to a gene; V was cut back by 3 bases and J by 1 base. CDR3 sequence (DNA): TGTGCCAGCAGTTTGGCTAGCGGGGTATCCTACGAGCAGTACTTC. Translation gives CASSLASGVSYEQYF.

The chain carries TRBV27 and TRBJ1-1; D call uncertain. The CDR3 extends over 16 amino acids. The germline V gene has CDR1 MNHEY and CDR2 SMNVEV (reference sequence). The V and J ends lost 1 base and 4 bases respectively, with 16 bases between them. CDR3 nucleotide sequence: TGTGCCAGCAGTTTATTGTGGCCCGGGCGGGGCACTGAAGCTTTCTTT. It specifies CASSLLWPGRGTEAFF.

This clone was observed a few times. The gene calls are TRBV6-5 and TRBJ1-6; 10 bases are shared with TRBD1. The CDR3 contains 15 residues. CDR1 and CDR2 (germline): MNHEY, SVGAGI. V gave up 0 bases and J gave up 10 bases; unmatched junction bases: 3. The CDR3 coding sequence is TGTGCCAGCAGTTACTCGGGACAGGGGAGCTCACCCCTCCACTTT. This sequence encodes CASSYSGQGSSPLHF.

The chain has TRBV4-1 and TRBJ1-1; 9 positions agree with TRBD1. Trimming at V came to 3 bases and at J to 3 bases, leaving 5 bases not matched to a gene. This CDR3 is built from 15 residues. Per germline, CDR1 MGHRA and CDR2 YSYEKL. CDR3 sequence reads: CASSHRDRGYTEAFF. In DNA form, the CDR3 reads TGCGCCAGCAGCCACCGAGACAGGGGGTACACTGAAGCTTTCTTT.

CDR3 DNA: TGTGCCAGCAGTTTAGTAGGGAGCCCTGAAGCTTTCTTT. This codes for CASSLVGSPEAFF. The chain joins TRBV12-3 or TRBV12-4 to TRBJ1-1; D gene uncertain. V was trimmed by 1 base and J by 6 bases, leaving 9 bases between them. The CDR3 covers 13 residues.

CDR3 DNA sequence: TGCGCCAGCAGCTTGTATTCGGGGGGGCCGCCAGATACGCAGTATTTT. Its translation is CASSLYSGGPPDTQYF. V and J are TRBV5-1 and TRBJ2-3; 8 bases are a match to TRBD2. After removal of 1 base from V and 4 bases from J, the junction contained 8 bases not matched to a gene. The CDR3 runs to 16 residues. The germline gives CDR1 SGHRS, CDR2 YFSETQ. Looking up the rest from reference TRBV5-1 and TRBJ2-3 gives the full variable domain: KAGVTQTPRYLIKTRGQQVTLSCSPISGHRSVSWYQQTPGQGLQFLFEYFSETQRNKGNFPGRFSGRQFSNSRSEMNVSTLELGDSALYLCASSLYSGGPPDTQYFGPGTRLTVL.